One and the same sample provided the 19 T cell receptor beta chains below, sequenced in a study of blood T cell repertoires in COVID-19 (dated by TCRdb to the early 2020s). Library construction relied on the immunoSEQ multiplex PCR assay. TCRdb took over this immuneACCESS table, retaining in-frame rearrangements with V and J assigned. Such tables are incomplete; in checked studies, under half of the missing clones stem from an unresolved V gene, and the remainder is unexplained. The sample table lists a few hundred thousand clones, about 86% of them with a count of one. The ten largest clones capture around 7.5% of the sample. The specimen was peripheral blood. The receptor source for this set is a woman in her sixties with COVID-19, enrolled during active disease.

The chain employs TRBV7-2 and TRBJ1-1; 11 bases align to TRBD1. V shed 2 bases, J shed 11 bases, and the junction held 4 bases outside the gene matches. There are 13 residues in the CDR3. Germline V gives CDR1 SGHTA, CDR2 FQGNSA. As DNA, the CDR3 is TGTGCCAGCAGCTTATTGAGGGACAGGGGGGCTTTCTTT. Protein product: CASSLLRDRGAFF.

This clone has just one count. The J gene is TRBJ1-2, the V gene TRBV5-1; D is unresolved. The CDR3 spans 14 residues. V shed 4 bases and J shed 3 bases, with 13 bases lying between them. Per germline, CDR1 SGHRS and CDR2 YFSETQ. The CDR3 spells CASSPTTADYGYTF. In DNA, the CDR3 is TGCGCCAGCAGCCCAACTACCGCTGACTATGGCTACACCTTC.

J is TRBJ2-6 and V is TRBV19, with 10 bases matching TRBD1. The V and J ends lost 6 bases and 0 bases, in that order; junction bases with no gene match: 11. Germline CDR1 is LNHDA and CDR2 is SQIVND (reference sequence). The CDR3 has 19 amino acids. CDR3 residues: CASSRTLRDRGSGANVLTF. The CDR3 DNA reads as TGTGCCAGTAGCAGAACCCTCCGGGACAGGGGCTCTGGGGCCAACGTCCTGACTTTC.

The V gene is TRBV5-1, the J gene TRBJ1-2; D unclear. The CDR3 sequence is 15 residues long. CDR1 SGHRS and CDR2 YFSETQ come from the germline V gene. Trimming stripped 3 bases from V and 4 bases from J, with 16 bases between. The CDR3 sequence is CASSSTPREGYGYTF. CDR3 DNA: TGCGCCAGCAGCTCAACCCCCCGAGAGGGCTATGGCTACACCTTC.

The chain couples TRBV7-2 to TRBJ1-1; D unclear. This CDR3 has 14 residues. Per the germline V gene, CDR1 is SGHTA and CDR2 is FQGNSA. V shed 3 bases and J shed 3 bases, with 11 bases lying between them. The CDR3 sequence is CASSFEPSDTEAFF. The CDR3 nucleotides are TGTGCCAGCAGCTTCGAACCCTCGGACACTGAAGCTTTCTTT.

The chain recombines TRBV6-2 or TRBV6-3 with TRBJ2-5, with a weak D call TRBD1 (5 bases). V was pared by 6 bases and J by 4 bases, with 24 bases between. The length of the CDR3 is 17 residues. Germline V gene lookup returns CDR1 MNHEY and CDR2 SVGEGT. The CDR3 region has the DNA TGTGCCAGCAGCCCTGGGGCGTCGTCGATGGGAAGAGAGACCCAGTACTTC. Protein product: CASSPGASSMGRETQYF.

The chain has TRBV7-3 and TRBJ2-1; TRBD2 matches at 8 bases. The V gene's germline CDR1 is SGHTA and CDR2 FQGTGA. With 4 bases clipped from V and 8 bases from J, the junction kept 7 bases outside the gene matches. CDR3 length: 14 residues. CDR3 nucleotide sequence: TGTGCCAGCAGCTCTGGACTAGCTCGGGATGAGCAGTTCTTC. Translation gives CASSSGLARDEQFF.

V usage is TRBV2 and J usage is TRBJ1-5, with 11 bases identical to TRBD1. This CDR3 is built from 17 residues. Germline V CDR1 and CDR2: SNHLY, FYNNEI. V trimming: 6 bases; J trimming: 0 bases; junction bases outside the gene matches: 7. The CDR3 nucleotides are TGTGCCAGCAGGGGGACAGGGGGGAGCTATAGCAATCAGCCCCAGCATTTT. Its translation is CASRGTGGSYSNQPQHF.

The chain has TRBV7-8 and TRBJ2-1; 8 nucleotides agree with TRBD2. The CDR3 totals 13 residues. In germline, CDR1 is SGHVS, CDR2 FQNEAQ. Trimming cost V 5 bases and J 9 bases; bases outside gene matches: 6. The CDR3 loop reads CASSAGLAPEQFF. The CDR3 DNA follows: TGTGCCAGCAGCGCTGGACTAGCCCCTGAGCAGTTCTTC.

The chain is built from TRBV18 and TRBJ1-5; D call uncertain. The CDR3 spans 17 residues. Trimming removed 0 bases from V and 0 bases from J, with 12 bases in between. The germline gives CDR1 KGHSH, CDR2 LQKENI. This CDR3 is CASSPPVRLPSNQPQHF. CDR3 DNA sequence: TGTGCCAGCTCACCACCGGTCAGGCTCCCTAGCAATCAGCCCCAGCATTTT.

This clone occurred once. The CDR3 bases are TGTGCCAGCAGCCAAGAGGTAGGGGGCGGCTACACCTTC. Residues: CASSQEVGGGYTF. This rearrangement joins TRBV4-2 to TRBJ1-2; 7 bases fit TRBD1. The CDR3 runs 13 residues. CDR1 LGHNA and CDR2 YNFKEQ come from the germline V gene. V dropped 0 bases and J dropped 8; count of bases not matched to a gene: 3.

V and J are TRBV6-6 and TRBJ1-1; D is possibly TRBD1 (5 bases). This CDR3 spans 15 amino acids. The ends were cut back, 6 bases at V and 1 base at J, with 15 bases in the middle. Germline V gene lookup returns CDR1 MNHNY and CDR2 SVGAGI (reference sequence). The CDR3 sequence is CASSRLDNPNTEAFF. The CDR3 DNA sequence: TGTGCCAGCAGCCGACTGGACAATCCGAACACTGAAGCTTTCTTT.

The chain couples TRBV5-1 to TRBJ2-1; 7 bases line up with TRBD1. Germline V lookup: CDR1 SGHRS, CDR2 YFSETQ. Trimming cost V 3 bases and J 6 bases; bases outside gene matches: 9. The CDR3 totals 15 residues. DNA of the CDR3: TGCGCCAGCAGCTACGACAGGGTTCTACGCAATGAGCAGTTCTTC. It yields the protein CASSYDRVLRNEQFF.

This clone was seen more than once but under ten times. This chain links TRBV9 with TRBJ1-3; D call uncertain. Germline V CDR1 and CDR2: SGDLS, YYNGEE. The CDR3 is 13 amino acids. Trimming took off 2 bases at V and 4 bases at J, with 7 bases between the two ends. The CDR3 sequence is CASSVLEGNTIYF. CDR3 nucleotide sequence: TGTGCCAGCAGCGTCTTGGAGGGAAACACCATATATTTT. Supplemented by reference TRBV9 and TRBJ1-3, the full variable domain reads DSGVTQTPKHLITATGQRVTLRCSPRSGDLSVYWYQQSLDQGLQFLIQYYNGEERAKGNILERFSAQQFPDLHSELNLSSLELGDSALYFCASSVLEGNTIYFGEGSWLTVV.

Turning to this clone: A read error may produce the germline difference seen at one junction end. This chain uses TRBV20-1 with TRBJ1-2; maybe TRBD1 (5 bases). This CDR3 spans 15 amino acids. Germline V gene lookup returns CDR1 DFQATT and CDR2 SNEGSKA (reference sequence). The CDR3 reads CSASEGTSPKYGYTF. The DNA of the CDR3 is TGCAGTGCTAGTGAGGGGACTTCACCTAAATATGGCTACACCTTC.

The chain couples TRBV7-9 to TRBJ1-4, with 9 bases identical to TRBD1. The CDR3 is 16 residues long. V lost 5 bases to trimming and J lost 4 bases; unmatched junction nucleotides: 8. In germline, CDR1 is SEHNR, CDR2 FQNEAQ (reference sequence). In nucleotides, the CDR3 is TGTGCCAGCAGCCTTCTCGGGGACAGGGTTAATGAAAAACTGTTTTTT. Its translation: CASSLLGDRVNEKLFF. The whole variable domain, remainder taken from reference TRBV7-9 and TRBJ1-4, is DTGVSQNPRHKITKRGQNVTFRCDPISEHNRLYWYRQTLGQGPEFLTYFQNEAQLEKSRLLSDRFSAERPKGSFSTLEIQRTEQGDSAMYLCASSLLGDRVNEKLFFGSGTQLSVL.

The gene calls are TRBV24-1 and TRBJ2-1; the match to TRBD1 covers 10 bases. Germline values: CDR1 KGHDR, CDR2 SFDVKD. Losses at the gene ends were 4 bases for V and 5 bases for J; bases not matched to a gene: 7. The CDR3 extends over 16 amino acids. The CDR3: CATSDSGTGEHNEQFF. As DNA, the CDR3 is TGTGCCACCAGTGACTCAGGGACAGGGGAACACAATGAGCAGTTCTTC.

The rearrangement links TRBV7-9 to TRBJ1-2; D possibly corresponds to TRBD1 (6 bases). The CDR3 length is 14 residues. V gave up 4 bases and J gave up 6 bases, with 15 bases separating them. The V gene's germline CDR1 is SEHNR and CDR2 FQNEAQ (reference sequence). In DNA form, the CDR3 reads TGTGCCAGCAGCTCCGACAGGATAACTGATGGCTACACCTTC. This codes for CASSSDRITDGYTF.

The chain recombines TRBV6-1 with TRBJ2-3; D remains unclear. Germline V CDR1 and CDR2: MNHNS, SASEGT. This CDR3 is 15 amino acids long. Trimming took 2 bases from V and 1 from J, leaving 10 bases between them. CDR3 region: CASSERSGGTDTQYF. DNA for the CDR3: TGTGCCAGCAGTGAAAGGTCAGGCGGCACAGATACGCAGTATTTT.